The rows below give T cell receptor beta chains drawn from one sample of a study of graft-versus-host responses after intestinal transplantation. These TCRs' antigens remain unknown. The table came from immunoSEQ multiplex PCR; TCRdb's copy has only in-frame clones and leaves some out. The sample includes approximately 99,000 clones, around 92% of them seen just once. This material consisted of unstimulated CD4+ T cells sorted from spleen or lymph node cells, taken before transplant. These receptors came from a human donor who was the organ donor for an intestinal transplant. The CDR3 runs from the conserved cysteine through the conserved F or W. The order of the fields is CDR3 protein, CDR3 DNA, D gene, V gene, J gene, clone size. The D gene is left open where the match is weak. Clone size is not always given. Where it is, it says once, few, many or a class for expanded clones.

cdr3_aa: CASTGGRGTSYEQYF
cdr3_nt: TGTGCCAGCACCGGGGGGCGGGGGACCTCCTACGAGCAGTACTTC
d_call: -
v_call: TRBV7-2
j_call: TRBJ2-7
clone_size: -

cdr3_aa: CASSEAEGGWNTQYF
cdr3_nt: TGTGCCAGCAGTGAAGCGGAGGGGGGGTGGAATACGCAGTATTTT
d_call: -
v_call: TRBV6-1
j_call: TRBJ2-3
clone_size: -

cdr3_aa: CASSLALAGVNEQFF
cdr3_nt: TGTGCCAGCAGCTTGGCTCTAGCGGGGGTAAATGAGCAGTTCTTC
d_call: TRBD2
v_call: TRBV5-4
j_call: TRBJ2-1
clone_size: -

cdr3_aa: CARTAKLVDIYEQYF
cdr3_nt: TGTGCCAGAACAGCCAAATTGGTCGACATCTACGAGCAGTACTTC
d_call: -
v_call: TRBV5-3
j_call: TRBJ2-7
clone_size: -

cdr3_aa: CASSVNGPGGRAGYTF
cdr3_nt: TGTGCCAGCAGCGTAAACGGTCCGGGAGGCAGGGCTGGCTACACCTTC
d_call: -
v_call: TRBV9
j_call: TRBJ1-2
clone_size: -

cdr3_aa: CASSVAFGTGSDEQFF
cdr3_nt: TGTGCCAGCAGCGTAGCTTTCGGGACAGGGAGCGATGAGCAGTTCTTC
d_call: TRBD1
v_call: TRBV9
j_call: TRBJ2-1
clone_size: -

cdr3_aa: CASSWTSTNTDTQYF
cdr3_nt: TGTGCCAGCAGCTGGACATCCACTAACACAGATACGCAGTATTTT
d_call: -
v_call: TRBV6-5
j_call: TRBJ2-3
clone_size: -

cdr3_aa: CASSATTGSYEQYF
cdr3_nt: TGTGCCAGCTCAGCGACTACAGGGAGCTACGAGCAGTACTTC
d_call: -
v_call: TRBV18
j_call: TRBJ2-7
clone_size: few

cdr3_aa: CASRVGQGNDYGYTF
cdr3_nt: TGTGCCAGCAGGGTTGGACAGGGGAATGACTATGGCTACACCTTC
d_call: TRBD1
v_call: TRBV4-2
j_call: TRBJ1-2
clone_size: -

cdr3_aa: CASSTGGTGWSNTEAFF
cdr3_nt: TGTGCCAGCAGTACGGGGGGGACAGGGTGGTCAAACACTGAAGCTTTCTTT
d_call: TRBD1
v_call: TRBV28
j_call: TRBJ1-1
clone_size: -

cdr3_aa: CASSIGTRQGLYGYTF
cdr3_nt: TGTGCCAGCAGCATAGGTACGAGACAGGGACTCTATGGCTACACCTTC
d_call: TRBD1
v_call: TRBV7-2
j_call: TRBJ1-2
clone_size: -

cdr3_aa: CASSPRPDRGRYNEQFF
cdr3_nt: TGTGCCAGCAGCCCTCGACCGGACAGGGGGAGGTACAATGAGCAGTTCTTC
d_call: TRBD1
v_call: TRBV7-6
j_call: TRBJ2-1
clone_size: -

cdr3_aa: CASSRQGSGYTF
cdr3_nt: TGTGCCAGTAGTCGACAGGGGTCTGGCTACACCTTC
d_call: TRBD1
v_call: TRBV19
j_call: TRBJ1-2
clone_size: -

cdr3_aa: CASSQDGGGGQETQYF
cdr3_nt: TGCGCCAGCAGCCAAGATGGTGGGGGGGGCCAAGAGACCCAGTACTTC
d_call: TRBD2
v_call: TRBV4-1
j_call: TRBJ2-5
clone_size: -

cdr3_aa: CASSSGLAGGEQYF
cdr3_nt: TGTGCCAGCAGTTCGGGACTAGCGGGGGGCGAGCAGTACTTC
d_call: TRBD2
v_call: TRBV6-5
j_call: TRBJ2-7
clone_size: -

cdr3_aa: CASSLTTGGANSPLHF
cdr3_nt: TGTGCCAGCAGTCTAACGACAGGGGGAGCCAATTCACCCCTCCACTTT
d_call: TRBD1
v_call: TRBV27
j_call: TRBJ1-6
clone_size: -

cdr3_aa: CASSFSGGGTPNTGELFF
cdr3_nt: TGTGCCAGCAGCTTTTCAGGGGGCGGGACACCCAACACCGGGGAGCTGTTTTTT
d_call: TRBD1
v_call: TRBV11-3
j_call: TRBJ2-2
clone_size: -

cdr3_aa: CASSALQGAGGELFF
cdr3_nt: TGTGCCAGCAGCGCATTACAGGGGGCGGGCGGGGAGCTGTTTTTT
d_call: TRBD1
v_call: TRBV7-2
j_call: TRBJ2-2
clone_size: -

cdr3_aa: CASGLQETQYF
cdr3_nt: TGCGCCAGCGGCTTGCAAGAGACCCAGTACTTC
d_call: -
v_call: TRBV10-1
j_call: TRBJ2-5
clone_size: -

cdr3_aa: CASSPREFDYEQYF
cdr3_nt: TGTGCCAGCTCACCGCGGGAATTCGACTACGAGCAGTACTTC
d_call: -
v_call: TRBV18
j_call: TRBJ2-7
clone_size: -

cdr3_aa: CASSLQENFYGYTF
cdr3_nt: TGTGCCAGCAGCTTACAGGAGAATTTCTATGGCTACACCTTC
d_call: -
v_call: TRBV5-4
j_call: TRBJ1-2
clone_size: -

cdr3_aa: CASSQDRDQPQHF
cdr3_nt: TGCGCCAGCAGCCAAGATCGTGATCAGCCCCAGCATTTT
d_call: -
v_call: TRBV4-3
j_call: TRBJ1-5
clone_size: -

cdr3_aa: CASSKALGGASYEQYF
cdr3_nt: TGTGCCAGCAGCAAAGCGCTGGGGGGGGCCTCCTACGAGCAGTACTTC
d_call: -
v_call: TRBV21-1
j_call: TRBJ2-7
clone_size: -

cdr3_aa: CASSQDAKGAREKLFF
cdr3_nt: TGCGCCAGCAGCCAAGATGCGAAGGGGGCTCGGGAAAAACTGTTTTTT
d_call: TRBD1
v_call: TRBV4-1
j_call: TRBJ1-4
clone_size: -

cdr3_aa: CASSWREQGARRTEAFF
cdr3_nt: TGTGCCAGTAGCTGGAGAGAACAGGGGGCGCGAAGGACTGAAGCTTTCTTT
d_call: TRBD1
v_call: TRBV19
j_call: TRBJ1-1
clone_size: -

cdr3_aa: CASSVGAYGYTF
cdr3_nt: TGTGCCAGCAGTGTAGGGGCGTATGGCTACACCTTC
d_call: -
v_call: TRBV28
j_call: TRBJ1-2
clone_size: -

cdr3_aa: CASSLGTYYEQYF
cdr3_nt: TGCGCCAGCAGCTTGGGCACCTACTACGAGCAGTACTTC
d_call: -
v_call: TRBV5-1
j_call: TRBJ2-7
clone_size: -

cdr3_aa: CASSENRGSYQPQHF
cdr3_nt: TGTGCCAGCAGCGAAAACAGGGGATCGTATCAGCCCCAGCATTTT
d_call: TRBD1
v_call: TRBV6-5
j_call: TRBJ1-5
clone_size: -

cdr3_aa: CASRRDSYYGYTF
cdr3_nt: TGTGCCAGCAGGCGGGACAGCTACTATGGCTACACCTTC
d_call: TRBD1
v_call: TRBV6-1
j_call: TRBJ1-2
clone_size: -

cdr3_aa: CASSLSQGPYEQYF
cdr3_nt: TGTGCCAGCAGCTTAAGTCAGGGCCCCTACGAGCAGTACTTC
d_call: -
v_call: TRBV11-1
j_call: TRBJ2-7
clone_size: -

cdr3_aa: CASSLTPGTEAFF
cdr3_nt: TGTGCCAGCAGCTTGACACCGGGGACTGAAGCTTTCTTT
d_call: -
v_call: TRBV7-3
j_call: TRBJ1-1
clone_size: -

cdr3_aa: CASSLARDTDTQYF
cdr3_nt: TGTGCCAGCAGCTTGGCCAGGGACACAGATACGCAGTATTTT
d_call: -
v_call: TRBV5-4
j_call: TRBJ2-3
clone_size: -

cdr3_aa: CASTRQGKEPQHF
cdr3_nt: TGTGCCAGCACTCGACAGGGGAAAGAGCCCCAGCATTTT
d_call: TRBD1
v_call: TRBV2
j_call: TRBJ1-5
clone_size: -

cdr3_aa: CASRLGTVNTEAFF
cdr3_nt: TGTGCCAGTAGACTGGGGACAGTGAACACTGAAGCTTTCTTT
d_call: TRBD1
v_call: TRBV19
j_call: TRBJ1-1
clone_size: -

cdr3_aa: CASSRNAGTSAGCRSYEQYF
cdr3_nt: TGCGCCAGCAGCCGAAACGCCGGGACTAGCGCGGGTTGTCGCTCCTACGAGCAGTACTTC
d_call: TRBD2
v_call: TRBV4-3
j_call: TRBJ2-7
clone_size: -

cdr3_aa: CASSLNRAGANVLTF
cdr3_nt: TGTGCCAGCAGCCTAAACAGGGCTGGGGCCAACGTCCTGACTTTC
d_call: -
v_call: TRBV7-3
j_call: TRBJ2-6
clone_size: -

cdr3_aa: CASSVFRGEVYEQYF
cdr3_nt: TGTGCCAGCAGTGTGTTCCGCGGGGAAGTTTACGAGCAGTACTTC
d_call: -
v_call: TRBV2
j_call: TRBJ2-7
clone_size: -